The present entry profiles one T cell receptor beta chain with its context. The data derive from a study of Graves' ophthalmopathy and Graves' hyperthyroidism. Amplified material comprised TCR beta CDR3 regions derived from RNA transcripts. Second-round multiplex PCR came after a first-round RT-PCR that employed HTBI primers. TCRdb independently ran MiXCR on the multiplex PCR reads; one entry per CDR3 protein. The sample includes about 380,000 distinct CDR3 sequences, roughly 14% of them seen just once. The CDR3 covers 12 residues. Trimming cost V 11 bases and J 4 bases, with 14 bases left between them.

The sequencing input was peripheral blood. This chain connects TRBV12-3 or TRBV12-4 to TRBJ1-2, with D uncertain. The source is a woman aged 18 to 35 with stable Graves' hyperthyroidism. The CDR3 DNA is TGTGCCGAGTCAGAATTTGGCTATGGCTACACCTTC. This sequence encodes CAESEFGYGYTF.